The present T cell receptor (beta chain) was sequenced within a study of T cell changes during pregnancy in multiple sclerosis (dated by TCRdb to about 2019). Turning to the overall study: In women with multiple sclerosis, the researchers looked at how the T cell repertoire shifted as pregnancy progressed.

Concerning this clone: What this receptor recognizes is not known. Base-call qualities are not available, and no considerably larger clone is one nucleotide away.

Library creation used the immunoSEQ multiplex PCR assay. In its TCRdb copy, this immuneACCESS table keeps in-frame sequences only and misses some clones. Where compared with another copy, unresolved V genes explain less than half of these, and the others have no known cause. The sample data list tens of thousands of clones, and just under 95% of these were observed just once. 3.9% of the sample is taken by the ten largest. The CDR3 measures 16 amino acids from cysteine to phenylalanine. Only the CDR3 part of the read is kept: 48 bases, read in frame from the first base. The germline V gene provides CDR1 KGHSH and CDR2 LQKENI. Relative to germline, V is 0 bases shorter and J is 1 base shorter, with 13 bases between their ends.

The specimen comprised CD8+ T cells from peripheral blood mononuclear cells, sampled after pregnancy. This receptor was obtained from a female donor with multiple sclerosis, enrolled in a pregnancy study. Recombination linked TRBV18 to TRBJ2-7, with a weak D call of TRBD1 (6 bases match). The CDR3 protein sequence reads: CASSPPSDSSSYEQYF. In nucleotide form, the sequence is TGTGCCAGCTCACCACCGTCGGACAGCTCTTCCTACGAGCAGTACTTC.